The 32 T cell receptor beta chains below all came from one sample that was sequenced in a study of cytomegalovirus exposure and HLA in healthy donors. Vbeta (60) and Jbeta (13) primers were used in the PCR. The protocol was immunoSEQ multiplex PCR, while the TCRdb copy is restricted to in-frame clones and leaves out a portion. Found here are some 150,000 clones, approximately 10% of them singletons; the top ten hold over 6.5%. The sample consisted of PBMCs. The receptors shown here come from a woman aged 35 to 49 in good health and CMV-seropositive.

The rearrangement uses TRBV2 and TRBJ1-4; 7 nucleotides match TRBD1. This CDR3 spans 15 amino acids. The germline gives CDR1 SNHLY, CDR2 FYNNEI. Germline trimming cut 6 bases from V and 5 bases from J; bases unmatched to any gene: 9. The CDR3 DNA sequence: TGTGCCAGCAGCGACAGGGCGGTATTAAATGAAAAACTGTTTTTT. Translated, it gives CASSDRAVLNEKLFF.

This clone was detected a few times. Here the CDR3 DNA reads TGTGCCAGCAGCTTAGGGGAGAACACTGAAGCTTTCTTT. Its protein product is CASSLGENTEAFF. The rearrangement joins TRBV5-4 to TRBJ1-1; D perhaps matches TRBD1 (5 bases). The CDR3 covers 13 residues. Trimming removed 2 bases from V and 1 base from J, with 6 bases in between. The germline V gene encodes CDR1 SGHNT and CDR2 YYREEE (reference sequence).

The chain carries TRBV6-1 and TRBJ2-5; 11 bases match TRBD2. V shed 0 bases, J shed 4 bases, and the junction held 4 bases outside the gene matches. CDR1 and CDR2 (germline): MNHNS, SASEGT. This CDR3 spans 16 amino acids. The CDR3, as DNA: TGTGCCAGCAGTGAAGCGTGGCTAGCGGGGGGAGAGACCCAGTACTTC. Translation: CASSEAWLAGGETQYF.

This clone was seen a few times. This sequence joins TRBV7-7 and TRBJ2-7, with D possibly TRBD2 on 6 matching bases. CDR1 is SSHAT and CDR2 is FNYEAQ in the germline V gene (reference sequence). This CDR3 has 14 residues. V gave up 5 bases and J gave up 6 bases, with 17 bases separating them. CDR3 region: CASSPTTGGSEQYF. The CDR3 bases are TGTGCCAGCAGCCCCACAACCGGAGGGAGCGAGCAGTACTTC.

About this clone: In the same sample, other DNA sequences code for this CDR3. The chain combines TRBV7-3 with TRBJ1-1; D call uncertain. Trimming cost V 1 base and J 2 bases, with 5 bases left between them. CDR1 is SGHTA and CDR2 is FQGTGA in the germline V gene. This CDR3 spans 13 amino acids. The CDR3 loop reads CASSLNSNTEAFF. The CDR3 DNA sequence: TGTGCCAGCAGCTTAAACAGTAACACTGAAGCTTTCTTT.

This clone was picked up a small number of times. The gene calls are TRBV13 and TRBJ1-2, with D perhaps matching TRBD1 (6 bases). The CDR3 is 14 residues long. Germline CDR1 PRHDT, CDR2 FYEKMQ (reference sequence). V shed 5 bases and J shed 4 bases, with 14 bases lying between them. The CDR3 DNA follows: TGTGCCAGCAGCCGCCTGGACAGTTCCTATGGCTACACCTTC. This sequence encodes CASSRLDSSYGYTF. Based on the CDR3 plus reference TRBV13 and TRBJ1-2, the full variable domain is AAGVIQSPRHLIKEKRETATLKCYPIPRHDTVYWYQQGPGQDPQFLISFYEKMQSDKGSIPDRFSAQQFSDYHSELNMSSLELGDSALYFCASSRLDSSYGYTFGSGTRLTVV.

This clone was seen a handful of times. The chain couples TRBV5-1 to TRBJ2-1; TRBD2 is a possible D gene (7 bases). CDR1 is SGHRS, CDR2 YFSETQ, per germline. V was shortened by 0 bases and J by 2 bases, with 9 bases between the two germline ends. The CDR3 has 15 amino acids. The CDR3 is CASSLDGGPYNEQFF. CDR3 DNA sequence: TGCGCCAGCAGCTTGGACGGGGGGCCCTACAATGAGCAGTTCTTC.

This clone was counted between two and nine times. This chain links TRBV5-1 with TRBJ2-2; 7 bases are a match to TRBD1. CDR1 and CDR2 (germline): SGHRS, YFSETQ. The J segment lost 6 bases and the V segment lost 0 bases, leaving 11 bases of the junction unmatched. The CDR3 spans 17 residues. CDR3 loop: CASSLGNTGVFAGELFF. DNA of the CDR3: TGCGCCAGCAGCTTGGGGAACACAGGGGTTTTTGCCGGGGAGCTGTTTTTT. The complete variable domain, with remaining parts taken from reference TRBV5-1 and TRBJ2-2, reads KAGVTQTPRYLIKTRGQQVTLSCSPISGHRSVSWYQQTPGQGLQFLFEYFSETQRNKGNFPGRFSGRQFSNSRSEMNVSTLELGDSALYLCASSLGNTGVFAGELFFGEGSRLTVL.

This clone was counted only a few times. This sequence joins TRBV7-8 and TRBJ1-6, with D tentatively TRBD1 (6 bases). Germline V CDR1 and CDR2: SGHVS, FQNEAQ. Trimming took off 3 bases at V and 6 bases at J, with 9 bases between the two ends. This CDR3 has 14 residues. The CDR3 region is CASSLGDTNSPLHF. The CDR3 bases are TGTGCCAGCAGCTTGGGGGACACTAATTCACCCCTCCACTTT.

J is TRBJ2-7 and V is TRBV6-6; 8 bases agree with TRBD1. With 5 bases clipped from V and 2 bases from J, the junction kept 2 bases outside the gene matches. This CDR3 has 13 residues. Germline assignment: CDR1 MNHNY and CDR2 SVGAGI (reference sequence). The CDR3 sequence: CASSRQGTYEQYF. CDR3 in DNA: TGTGCCAGCAGTCGACAGGGGACCTACGAGCAGTACTTC.

The genes are TRBV27 and TRBJ2-1, with TRBD2 matching 14 bases. V lost 6 bases, J lost 6 bases, and 4 bases stayed unmatched. CDR1 and CDR2 (germline): MNHEY, SMNVEV (reference sequence). This CDR3 has 15 residues. The CDR3, as DNA: TGTGCCAGCAGCCCGACTAGCGGGGGGGCCAATGAGCAGTTCTTC. This translates into CASSPTSGGANEQFF.

The rearrangement uses TRBV7-9 and TRBJ2-5, with unresolved D. Trimming shortened V by 5 bases and J by 5 bases, and 21 bases separated the two germline ends. The CDR3 covers 16 residues. Germline V gene sequence: CDR1 SEHNR, CDR2 FQNEAQ (reference sequence). The CDR3 coding sequence is TGTGCCAGCAGCCCCACCGTTTGGTCGACTGGGGAGACCCAGTACTTC. Translation: CASSPTVWSTGETQYF.

The V and J genes are TRBV15 and TRBJ2-1; D possibly corresponds to TRBD2 (5 bases). The CDR3 extends over 12 amino acids. Trimming shortened V by 0 bases and J by 10 bases, and 7 bases separated the two germline ends. Germline assignment: CDR1 LNHNV and CDR2 YYDKDF (reference sequence). CDR3 loop: CATSRDWREQFF. DNA for the CDR3: TGTGCCACCAGCAGAGATTGGAGGGAGCAGTTCTTC.

This chain connects TRBV5-1 to TRBJ1-2, with D perhaps matching TRBD1 (6 bases). CDR1 and CDR2 (germline): SGHRS, YFSETQ. The CDR3 length is 14 residues. V shed 5 bases and J shed 2 bases, with 13 bases lying between them. The CDR3 nucleotides read TGCGCCAGCAGAGAGGACAGCAAAAACTATGGCTACACCTTC. As protein: CASREDSKNYGYTF.

The table lists this clone with a few counts. This sequence joins TRBV12-2 and TRBJ1-2; TRBD1 is taken as the D call from the table, unchecked against the DNA. TRBV12-2 is listed as a pseudogene. The CDR3 sequence is 15 residues long. This chain's CDR3 is CASRPMGTGGDGYTF. As DNA, the CDR3 is TGTGCAAGTCGCCCCATGGGGACAGGGGGCGATGGCTACACCTTC.

The CDR3 loop is CASSPRQDRGGTEAFF. CDR3 sequence (DNA): TGTGCCAGCTCACCACGTCAGGACAGGGGGGGCACTGAAGCTTTCTTT. The genes are TRBV18 and TRBJ1-1; 10 nucleotides agree with TRBD1. The trim removed 1 base at V and 4 bases at J, leaving 6 bases unmatched. Germline loops: CDR1 KGHSH, CDR2 LQKENI. The CDR3 sequence is 16 residues long.

The V and J genes are TRBV5-1 and TRBJ2-1, with 11 bases that match TRBD2. Germline CDR1 reads SGHRS; CDR2 reads YFSETQ. There are 16 residues in the CDR3. V was clipped by 2 bases and J by 2 bases; unmatched bases: 3. The CDR3: CASSFLAGGPYNEQFF. CDR3 coding DNA: TGCGCCAGCAGCTTTTTAGCGGGGGGGCCCTACAATGAGCAGTTCTTC.

The chain couples TRBV5-6 to TRBJ2-2; 10 bases are shared with TRBD1. Losses at the gene ends were 4 bases for V and 7 bases for J; bases not matched to a gene: 7. From germline, CDR1 is SGHDT and CDR2 YYEEEE. This CDR3 spans 15 amino acids. DNA of the CDR3: TGTGCCAGCAGCGCGACAGGGGGCAAGGGCGGGGAGCTGTTTTTT. As protein: CASSATGGKGGELFF.

The chain has TRBV18 and TRBJ1-4, with D unresolved. From germline, CDR1 is KGHSH and CDR2 LQKENI. The CDR3 runs to 17 residues. V lost 1 base, J lost 0 bases, and 12 bases lay in between. CDR3 amino acids: CASSPRAGLATNEKLFF. The CDR3 bases are TGTGCCAGCTCACCACGCGCAGGCCTTGCAACTAATGAAAAACTGTTTTTT.

V gene TRBV5-1 combines with J gene TRBJ1-6; 7 positions agree with TRBD1. V lost 0 bases, J lost 9 bases, and 3 bases stayed unmatched. Germline V gene data show CDR1 as SGHRS and CDR2 as YFSETQ. The CDR3 totals 14 residues. CDR3 nucleotides: TGCGCCAGCAGCTTGGCACAGGGGACTTCACCCCTCCACTTT. Its protein is CASSLAQGTSPLHF.

This clone was seen many times. The chain recombines TRBV5-5 with TRBJ1-2; 7 bases line up with TRBD1. CDR1 and CDR2 from the germline V gene are SGHKS and YYEKEE (reference sequence). J lost 8 bases, V lost 2 bases, and 6 bases had no gene match. This CDR3 contains 13 residues. Written as DNA, the CDR3 is TGTGCCAGCAGCTTACAGGGGCCGAGGGGCTACACCTTC. Its protein is CASSLQGPRGYTF.

Only a few counts were recorded for this clone. Germline is not matched at one junction end, which may reflect a read error. The chain employs TRBV10-3 and TRBJ1-1; D is undetermined. CDR1 ENHRY and CDR2 SYGVKD come from the germline V gene. The CDR3 spans 12 residues. The CDR3 spells CASSYGGTEAFF. DNA for the CDR3: TGTGCCAGCAGTTACGGAGGGACTGAAGCTTTCTTT.

A few counts support this clone. CDR3 sequence (DNA): TGTGCCAGCAGCTTAGGACTGGACTACGAGCAGTACTTC. This translates into CASSLGLDYEQYF. V gene TRBV7-8 combines with J gene TRBJ2-7, with D unresolved. Trimming cost V 1 base and J 3 bases, with 7 bases left between them. CDR1 SGHVS and CDR2 FQNEAQ come from the germline V gene. The CDR3 extends over 13 amino acids.

The sample holds a few counts of this clone. The chain combines TRBV5-6 with TRBJ2-4, with D perhaps TRBD2 (7 bases). Trimming cost V 5 bases and J 0 bases, with 12 bases left between them. This CDR3 has 15 residues. Germline V lookup: CDR1 SGHDT, CDR2 YYEEEE. CDR3 region: CASRARGLAKNIQYF. In DNA, the CDR3 is TGTGCCAGCAGAGCGCGGGGGCTAGCCAAAAACATTCAGTACTTC.

The chain uses TRBV2 and TRBJ1-1; weak D call: TRBD1 (6 bases). This CDR3 is 13 amino acids long. Germline lookup yields CDR1 SNHLY and CDR2 FYNNEI. Deletions cut 8 bases from V and 0 bases from J, with 10 bases between. In DNA form, the CDR3 reads TGTGCCAGCTTAGGGGGATTGAACACTGAAGCTTTCTTT. Translated, it gives CASLGGLNTEAFF. Filled out from reference TRBV2 and TRBJ1-1, the complete variable domain reads EPEVTQTPSHQVTQMGQEVILRCVPISNHLYFYWYRQILGQKVEFLVSFYNNEISEKSEIFDDQFSVERPDGSNFTLKIRSTKLEDSAMYFCASLGGLNTEAFFGQGTRLTVV.

This clone was detected only a few times. The genes are TRBV11-2 and TRBJ2-2; 10 positions agree with TRBD2. The CDR3 extends over 16 amino acids. V dropped 7 bases and J dropped 4; count of bases not matched to a gene: 9. Germline loops: CDR1 SGHAT, CDR2 FQNNGV. Here the CDR3 DNA reads TGTGCCAGCACCTTTAGCGGGGGGCTGGGCACCGGGGAGCTGTTTTTT. Its translation: CASTFSGGLGTGELFF.

The chain carries TRBV6-6 and TRBJ1-1; no reliable D call. The V gene's germline CDR1 is MNHNY and CDR2 SVGAGI (reference sequence). The CDR3 extends over 11 amino acids. V dropped 0 bases and J dropped 11 bases, with 7 bases sitting between them. The CDR3 loop reads CASSYSKEAFF. The CDR3 DNA reads as TGTGCCAGCAGTTACTCGAAGGAGGCTTTCTTT.

This rearrangement joins TRBV5-1 to TRBJ1-4, with TRBD1 identical over 7 bases. CDR3 size: 15 residues. The J segment lost 3 bases and the V segment lost 4 bases, leaving 6 bases of the junction unmatched. Germline CDR1 SGHRS, CDR2 YFSETQ. The CDR3 DNA reads as TGCGCCAGCAGCCGTGACAGGGCCGCTAATGAAAAACTGTTTTTT. It encodes CASSRDRAANEKLFF.

The chain is built from TRBV13 and TRBJ1-2, with D tentatively TRBD1 (5 bases). The CDR3 extends over 13 amino acids. Germline V gene lookup returns CDR1 PRHDT and CDR2 FYEKMQ (reference sequence). The V end lost 5 bases, the J end lost 4 bases, and 11 bases lay between the germline ends. DNA for the CDR3: TGTGCCAGCAGCACGGGGGGGTCCTATGGCTACACCTTC. Encoded protein: CASSTGGSYGYTF.

Only a few counts were recorded for this clone. This rearrangement joins TRBV18 to TRBJ2-7, with D possibly TRBD2 on 5 matching bases. Germline-derived CDR1 and CDR2 are KGHSH and LQKENI. The CDR3 spans 14 residues. V was trimmed by 3 bases and J by 4 bases, leaving 13 bases between them. The CDR3 region is CASSPGVGEYEQYF. CDR3 sequence (DNA): TGTGCCAGCTCACCGGGCGTCGGGGAGTACGAGCAGTACTTC.

The chain employs TRBV6-5 and TRBJ1-6; 9 bases fit TRBD1. Germline CDR1 reads MNHEY; CDR2 reads SVGAGI. V shed 0 bases, J shed 10 bases, and the junction held 4 bases outside the gene matches. The CDR3 sequence is 15 residues long. The CDR3 sequence is CASSYSWTGVSPLHF. The CDR3 coding sequence is TGTGCCAGCAGTTACTCTTGGACAGGGGTCTCACCCCTCCACTTT.

This chain connects TRBV7-2 to TRBJ2-2, with D tentatively TRBD2 (6 bases). The CDR3 sequence is 16 residues long. CDR1 is SGHTA, CDR2 FQGNSA, per germline. Between the trimmed V and J ends, which lost 3 bases and 6 bases, there was a span of 17 bases. CDR3 DNA sequence: TGTGCCAGCAGCTTTCGGACGGGGGTTTTCCCCGGGGAGCTGTTTTTT. This translates into CASSFRTGVFPGELFF.